The 23 T cell receptor beta chains below all came from one sample that was sequenced in a study of T cell responses to AZD1222 COVID-19 vaccine. Clones were read by immunoSEQ multiplex PCR, and TCRdb kept only the in-frame ones, dropping some. Among some 150,000 clones listed, about nine tenths were seen once. The input for sequencing was peripheral blood, taken on day 0 of AZD1222 vaccination. These receptors came from an adult in good health.

The chain is built from TRBV28 and TRBJ2-5, with 7 bases lining up with TRBD1. This CDR3 region has 14 residues. From germline, CDR1 is MDHEN and CDR2 SYDVKM. V trimming: 3 bases; J trimming: 2 bases; junction bases outside the gene matches: 3. CDR3 nucleotides: TGTGCCAGCAGTTTGGGACAGAAGCAAGAGACCCAGTACTTC. Translation: CASSLGQKQETQYF.

This clone was recorded only once. This chain joins TRBV4-2 and TRBJ2-1, with 14 bases lining up with TRBD2. The V segment lost 0 bases and the J segment 5 bases; nucleotides outside the gene matches: 9. Germline V CDR1 and CDR2: LGHNA, YNFKEQ. This CDR3 spans 19 amino acids. The CDR3 reads CASSQDSRLAGGQNNEQFF. The CDR3 nucleotides read TGTGCCAGCAGCCAAGATTCCCGACTAGCGGGAGGGCAAAACAATGAGCAGTTCTTC.

The rearrangement links TRBV6-4 to TRBJ2-5; either TRBD1 or TRBD2 may supply D (5 bases each). This CDR3 region has 13 residues. The V gene's germline CDR1 is MRHNA and CDR2 SNTAGT. V lost 5 bases to trimming and J lost 2 bases, with 9 bases between them. The DNA of the CDR3 is TGTGCCAGCAGTCAGGGACCACAAGAGACCCAGTACTTC. It encodes CASSQGPQETQYF.

The genes are TRBV6-5 and TRBJ1-3; no reliable D call. Germline V gives CDR1 MNHEY, CDR2 SVGAGI. This CDR3 has 15 amino acids. V was shortened by 7 bases and J by 3 bases, with 16 bases between the two germline ends. CDR3 coding DNA: TGTGCCAGCACCTCATATCTCGGATTTGGAAACACCATATATTTT. Residues: CASTSYLGFGNTIYF.

The genes are TRBV27 and TRBJ1-2; D not certain. V was cut by 5 bases and J by 8 bases, with 18 bases left in between. This CDR3 contains 14 residues. Germline CDR1 and CDR2: MNHEY and SMNVEV (reference sequence). In DNA, the CDR3 is TGTGCCAGCAGTCCAAGAATCTCTGCGCTAGGCTACACCTTC. This encodes CASSPRISALGYTF.

The table lists this clone with a count of one. CDR3 residues: CASSPQAGEEQYF. CDR3 coding DNA: TGTGCCAGCAGTCCCCAGGCCGGAGAGGAGCAGTACTTC. V and J are TRBV27 and TRBJ2-7; D uncertain. The germline V and J ends were trimmed by 5 bases and 7 bases, with 15 bases remaining between them. The germline gives CDR1 MNHEY, CDR2 SMNVEV (reference sequence). This CDR3 is built from 13 residues.

The chain recombines TRBV7-9 with TRBJ1-6; possible D gene TRBD1, 5 bases. This CDR3 contains 13 residues. Germline V gene lookup returns CDR1 SEHNR and CDR2 FQNEAQ (reference sequence). V lost 4 bases and J 10 bases, leaving 11 bases between the germline ends. The DNA for the CDR3 is TGTGCCAGCAGCTGGGACGGGGGATCACCCCTCCACTTT. This encodes CASSWDGGSPLHF.

This clone was seen a few times. This chain joins TRBV2 and TRBJ2-3; 9 bases fit TRBD2. The CDR3 sequence is 18 residues long. CDR1 is SNHLY, CDR2 FYNNEI, per germline. Trimming took 0 bases from V and 0 from J; bases not matched to a gene: 7. The CDR3, as DNA: TGTGCCAGCAGTGAAGCGCTTCTAGCGGGACCTAGCACAGATACGCAGTATTTT. Its translation: CASSEALLAGPSTDTQYF.

This clone is medium-sized (0.01 to 0.1%) in the sample. This chain links TRBV6-1 with TRBJ2-7; D unclear. Germline V lookup: CDR1 MNHNS, CDR2 SASEGT. The V end lost 1 base, the J end lost 2 bases, and 6 bases lay between the germline ends. The length of the CDR3 is 13 residues. CDR3 protein: CASSEGETYEQYF. CDR3 coding DNA: TGTGCCAGCAGTGAAGGGGAAACCTACGAGCAGTACTTC.

The chain is built from TRBV24-1 and TRBJ2-3; D is unresolved. The CDR3 has 14 amino acids. Trimming left V 7 bases short and J 0 bases short, with 10 bases between. CDR1 is KGHDR and CDR2 is SFDVKD in the germline V gene. CDR3 in amino acids: CATSPAASTDTQYF. CDR3 nucleotide sequence: TGTGCCACCAGCCCAGCCGCTAGCACAGATACGCAGTATTTT.

This chain connects TRBV7-2 to TRBJ2-3, with 7 bases aligning to TRBD1. The CDR3 covers 16 residues. Germline-derived CDR1 and CDR2 are SGHTA and FQGNSA. With V trimmed by 5 bases and J by 1 base, 9 bases remained unmatched. CDR3 nucleotide sequence: TGTGCCAGCAGCGAAAACCAGGGGGTGGGCACAGATACGCAGTATTTT. The encoded protein is CASSENQGVGTDTQYF.

V gene TRBV6-6 combines with J gene TRBJ2-1, with 9 nucleotides matching TRBD2. The CDR3 consists of 14 residues. From germline, CDR1 is MNHNY and CDR2 SVGAGI (reference sequence). The J segment lost 9 bases and the V segment lost 4 bases, leaving 7 bases of the junction unmatched. The CDR3 nucleotides read TGTGCCAGCAGTTTTAGCGGGAGAGGGAGTGAGCAGTTCTTC. This translates into CASSFSGRGSEQFF.

This chain links TRBV18 with TRBJ1-1; no reliable D call. CDR1 and CDR2 from the germline V gene are KGHSH and LQKENI. V dropped 2 bases and J dropped 0 bases, with 7 bases sitting between them. The CDR3 loop spans 14 amino acids. CDR3 amino acids: CASSPTGLNTEAFF. CDR3 coding DNA: TGTGCCAGCTCACCAACGGGATTGAACACTGAAGCTTTCTTT.

V gene TRBV11-2 combines with J gene TRBJ2-1; 7 positions match TRBD2. The CDR3 is 15 residues long. The ends lost 4 bases at V and 3 bases at J; junction bases unmatched: 6. Germline V gives CDR1 SGHAT, CDR2 FQNNGV. The chain's CDR3 is CASSSTGGGYNEQFF. The CDR3 DNA sequence: TGTGCCAGCAGCTCTACGGGCGGGGGCTACAATGAGCAGTTCTTC.

V is TRBV5-8 and J is TRBJ2-1, with D hard to call. The CDR3 has 11 amino acids. Trimming removed 10 bases at V and 6 bases at J, with 11 bases between. The germline CDR1 and CDR2 sequences are SGHTS and YDEGEE. CDR3: CAFTTSNEQFF. The CDR3 DNA is TGTGCCTTTACAACGAGCAATGAGCAGTTCTTC. Filled out from reference TRBV5-8 and TRBJ2-1, the complete variable domain reads EAGVTQSPTHLIKTRGQQATLRCSPISGHTSVYWYQQALGLGLQFLLWYDEGEERNRGNFPPRFSGRQFPNYSSELNVNALELEDSALYLCAFTTSNEQFFGPGTRLTVL.

The rearrangement joins TRBV4-3 to TRBJ2-3; 7 positions agree with TRBD2. Germline CDR1 is LGHNA and CDR2 is YSLEER. V lost 1 base and J lost 5; bases outside the gene matches: 9. The CDR3 loop spans 16 amino acids. The CDR3 nucleotides read TGCGCCAGCAGCCAAGGCGCTAGCGGCTATGAAGATACGCAGTATTTT. Translating it yields CASSQGASGYEDTQYF.

The chain employs TRBV7-8 and TRBJ1-3, with D unclear. There are 18 residues in the CDR3. From germline, CDR1 is SGHVS and CDR2 FQNEAQ. V shed 2 bases and J shed 8 bases, with 25 bases lying between them. The CDR3 protein is CASSLRRILTLAKDTIYF. CDR3 coding DNA: TGTGCCAGCAGCTTAAGGCGGATTCTAACCCTTGCGAAGGACACCATATATTTT.

Only one count was recorded for this clone. This chain connects TRBV28 to TRBJ1-1, with 8 bases aligning to TRBD1. CDR1 is MDHEN, CDR2 SYDVKM, per germline. Trimming at V came to 8 bases and at J to 1 base, leaving 3 bases not matched to a gene. CDR3 length: 13 residues. The CDR3 coding sequence is TGTGCCAGCTGGGACAGGCCGAACACTGAAGCTTTCTTT. As protein: CASWDRPNTEAFF.

The chain carries TRBV7-9 and TRBJ1-1, with D maybe TRBD1 (6 bases). Trimming removed 0 bases at V and 2 bases at J, with 10 bases between. Germline CDR1 reads SEHNR; CDR2 reads FQNEAQ (reference sequence). The CDR3 sequence is 15 residues long. The CDR3: CASSLAGRGNTEAFF. The CDR3 bases are TGTGCCAGCAGCTTAGCGGGCAGGGGCAACACTGAAGCTTTCTTT.

The table lists this clone with a count of one. V gene TRBV14 combines with J gene TRBJ2-3; D unclear. Germline V gives CDR1 SGHDN, CDR2 FVKESK. The V end lost 0 bases, the J end lost 4 bases, and 8 bases lay between the germline ends. CDR3 length equals 14 residues. The CDR3 spells CASSQEISADTQYF. The CDR3 nucleotides read TGTGCCAGCAGCCAAGAAATTTCGGCAGATACGCAGTATTTT.

This clone was counted between two and nine times. Here the CDR3 reads CASSRGQGHTEAFF. CDR3 nucleotides: TGTGCCAGCAGCCGGGGACAGGGGCACACTGAAGCTTTCTTT. V gene TRBV6-5 combines with J gene TRBJ1-1; TRBD1 matches 10 bases. CDR3 length: 14 amino acids. J gave up 3 bases and V 6 bases, and 4 bases lay outside the gene matches. Germline CDR1 and CDR2: MNHEY and SVGAGI.

V usage is TRBV6-4 and J usage is TRBJ2-1; no reliable D call. Per the germline V gene, CDR1 is MRHNA and CDR2 is SNTAGT. The ends were cut back, 4 bases at V and 5 bases at J, with 12 bases in the middle. This CDR3 spans 14 amino acids. CDR3 bases: TGTGCCAGCAGTGCTGGTAATCCGGACAATGAGCAGTTCTTC. Amino acids: CASSAGNPDNEQFF.

This clone was observed once. This CDR3 reads CASSSGQGGDEQYF. Here the CDR3 DNA reads TGCGCCAGCAGCTCGGGACAGGGTGGGGACGAGCAGTACTTC. J is TRBJ2-7 and V is TRBV5-1, with TRBD1 matching 9 bases. Germline CDR1 reads SGHRS; CDR2 reads YFSETQ. Losses at the gene ends were 3 bases for V and 5 bases for J; bases not matched to a gene: 6. CDR3 length equals 14 residues.